These 8 T cell receptor beta chains originate from one sample sequenced in a study of cytomegalovirus exposure and HLA in healthy donors. Vbeta (60) and Jbeta (13) primers were used in the PCR. Generated by immunoSEQ multiplex PCR, the TCRdb table keeps only in-frame clones and is missing some. This sample carries more than 95,000 clones, approximately 78% of them seen once, and the ten largest clones take about 1.7%. What was sequenced was PBMCs. These receptors all come from a woman aged 40 to 55 in good health and CMV-seronegative.

The chain has TRBV27 and TRBJ2-1, with a possible D match to TRBD2 (6 bases). In germline, CDR1 is MNHEY, CDR2 SMNVEV (reference sequence). CDR3 length equals 14 residues. Trimming removed 6 bases at V and 15 bases at J, with 24 bases between. This CDR3 reads CASSRPNLSGALFF. Here the CDR3 DNA reads TGTGCCAGCAGCCGACCCAACCTTAGCGGAGCACTGTTCTTC.

This chain uses TRBV4-3 with TRBJ2-7; 7 nucleotides line up with TRBD2. This CDR3 comprises 16 residues. Trimming took 0 bases from V and 4 from J; bases not matched to a gene: 9. In germline, CDR1 is LGHNA, CDR2 YSLEER. In DNA, the CDR3 is TGCGCCAGCAGCCAAGAGTGGGCGGGAGTAGTGTACGAGCAGTACTTC. As protein: CASSQEWAGVVYEQYF.

The V gene is TRBV7-2, the J gene TRBJ2-3; TRBD2 agrees at 16 bases. Germline-derived CDR1 and CDR2 are SGHTA and FQGNSA. J lost 0 bases, V lost 7 bases, and 10 bases had no gene match. This CDR3 region has 19 residues. The CDR3 region is CASKKPGLAGGLSTDTQYF. The CDR3 bases are TGTGCCAGCAAAAAACCGGGACTAGCGGGAGGGCTTAGCACAGATACGCAGTATTTT.

This clone has more than one count but fewer than ten. This chain connects TRBV5-4 to TRBJ2-1, with 7 bases aligning to TRBD2. V shed 4 bases, J shed 2 bases, and the junction held 9 bases outside the gene matches. CDR1 is SGHNT, CDR2 YYREEE, per germline (reference sequence). The CDR3 contains 16 residues. The CDR3 DNA sequence: TGTGCCAGCAGCCAGCCCCAGCGGGATCCCTACAATGAGCAGTTCTTC. This gives the protein CASSQPQRDPYNEQFF.

V gene TRBV21-1 combines with J gene TRBJ2-7; TRBD2, as called in the table, went unchecked against the DNA. TRBV21-1 is listed as a pseudogene. This CDR3 has 18 residues. This CDR3 is CASSSTGTSGRTHYEQYF. CDR3 nucleotide sequence: TGTGCCAGCAGCTCTACCGGGACTAGCGGGAGGACCCACTACGAGCAGTACTTC.

This clone was observed a single time. The chain uses TRBV23-1 and TRBJ1-6, with D unresolved. TRBV23-1 is annotated as an ORF whose role is uncertain. Trimming cost V 0 bases and J 11 bases, with 14 bases left between them. The CDR3 covers 15 residues. CDR3 region: CASSQSLGSRTPLHF. CDR3 in DNA: TGCGCCAGCAGTCAATCTCTAGGGAGCAGGACACCCCTCCACTTT.

This clone was seen only a few times. This rearrangement joins TRBV19 to TRBJ1-1; D might be TRBD1 (6 bases). Germline CDR1 and CDR2: LNHDA and SQIVND (reference sequence). The CDR3 extends over 15 amino acids. V was trimmed by 2 bases and J by 6 bases, leaving 16 bases between them. Here the CDR3 reads CASSITRGAGAEAFF. The DNA of the CDR3 is TGTGCCAGTAGTATAACACGGGGGGCAGGGGCTGAAGCTTTCTTT.

The genes are TRBV30 and TRBJ2-1; 13 bases are shared with TRBD2. The CDR3 contains 14 residues. Germline trimming cut 3 bases from V and 6 bases from J; bases unmatched to any gene: 2. CDR1 and CDR2 (germline): GTSNPN, SVGIG (reference sequence). In nucleotides, the CDR3 is TGTGCCTGGAGGACTAGCGGGAGGCTCAATGAGCAGTTCTTC. It specifies CAWRTSGRLNEQFF. The full variable domain, rest sourced from reference TRBV30 and TRBJ2-1, is SQTIHQWPATLVQPVGSPLSLECTVEGTSNPNLYWYRQAAGRGLQLLFYSVGIGQISSEVPQNLSASRPQDRQFILSSKKLLLSDSGFYLCAWRTSGRLNEQFFGPGTRLTVL.